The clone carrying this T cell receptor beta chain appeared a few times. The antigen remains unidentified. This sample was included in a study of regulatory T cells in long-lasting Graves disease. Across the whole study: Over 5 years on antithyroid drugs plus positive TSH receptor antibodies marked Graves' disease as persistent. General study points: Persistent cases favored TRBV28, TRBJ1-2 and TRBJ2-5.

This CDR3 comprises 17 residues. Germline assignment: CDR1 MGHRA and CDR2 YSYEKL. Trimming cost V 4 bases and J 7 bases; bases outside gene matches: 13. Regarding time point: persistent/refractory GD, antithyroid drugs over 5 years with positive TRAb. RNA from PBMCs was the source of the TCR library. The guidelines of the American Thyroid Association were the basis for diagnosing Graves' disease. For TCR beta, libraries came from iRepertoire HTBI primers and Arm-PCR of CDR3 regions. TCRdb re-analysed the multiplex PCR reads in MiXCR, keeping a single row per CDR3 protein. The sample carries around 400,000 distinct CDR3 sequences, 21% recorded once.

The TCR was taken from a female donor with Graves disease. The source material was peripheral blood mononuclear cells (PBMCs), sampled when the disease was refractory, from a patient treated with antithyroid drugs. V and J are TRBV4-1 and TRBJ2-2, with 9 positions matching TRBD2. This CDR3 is CASSPLYAGGQNGELFF. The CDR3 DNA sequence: TGCGCCAGCAGCCCTCTCTATGCGGGAGGGCAAAACGGGGAGCTGTTTTTT.